A single sample gave rise to the 21 T cell receptor beta chains below, sequenced in a study of vaccination and CD4 T cells after COVID-19. Their antigens remain unidentified. The Oncomine TCR Beta short-read assay sequenced DNA from cultured CD4+ T cells. From the PCR reads, TCRdb called clonotypes with MiXCR, one entry per CDR3 protein. The sample includes around 5,000 distinct CDR3 sequences, 78% seen only once; the top ten take about 20%. Treatment denoted: roughly 10-day PBMC culture with coronavirus spike peptide pools or control peptides (ViraFEST assay). The specimen was CD4+ T cells from blood, cultured in vitro. These receptors came from a human donor who had recovered from COVID-19.

This rearrangement joins TRBV7-2 to TRBJ2-3; D is uncertain. Per germline, CDR1 SGHTA and CDR2 FQGNSA. The V gene lost 0 bases and the J gene lost 4 bases, with 11 bases spanning the gap. The CDR3 covers 15 residues. The DNA of the CDR3 is TGTGCCAGCAGCTTAGCAGGTCTGCTGGCAGATACGCAGTATTTT. This gives the protein CASSLAGLLADTQYF.

The J gene is TRBJ1-2, the V gene TRBV5-4; possibly TRBD1 for D (5 bases). V was shortened by 1 base and J by 8 bases, with 12 bases between the two germline ends. CDR1 is SGHNT, CDR2 YYREEE, per germline (reference sequence). This CDR3 has 13 amino acids. The DNA of the CDR3 is TGTGCCAGCAGCTTGCCGGGGGTAAAGGGCTACACCTTC. Protein sequence: CASSLPGVKGYTF.

The chain uses TRBV15 and TRBJ2-5; a weak D match, TRBD2 (7 bases). Germline-derived CDR1 and CDR2 are LNHNV and YYDKDF (reference sequence). The CDR3 spans 14 residues. V was pared by 8 bases and J by 5 bases, with 18 bases between. The CDR3 region has the DNA TGTGCCACCGCCCGGGGGGCGGTACGGGAGACCCAGTACTTC. Protein product: CATARGAVRETQYF.

This clonotype was seen just once. This chain connects TRBV6-1 to TRBJ2-2, with 9 bases fitting TRBD1. Germline V CDR1 and CDR2: MNHNS, SASEGT. The CDR3 runs 13 residues. Unmatched junction bases numbered 0, after V lost 6 bases and J lost 4 bases. CDR3 in amino acids: CASRTGGTGELFF. As DNA, the CDR3 is TGTGCCAGCAGGACAGGGGGCACCGGGGAGCTGTTTTTT.

Judged by abundance, this clonotype is medium-sized. The rearrangement uses TRBV19 and TRBJ1-2; D remains ambiguous. V lost 6 bases and J 6 bases, leaving 17 bases between the germline ends. The V gene's germline CDR1 is LNHDA and CDR2 SQIVND (reference sequence). The CDR3 runs to 14 residues. This chain's CDR3 is CASRAVTRADGYTF. The CDR3 region has the DNA TGTGCCAGTAGGGCCGTGACTAGGGCGGATGGCTACACCTTC. The entire variable domain, with the rest obtained from reference TRBV19 and TRBJ1-2, is as follows: DGGITQSPKYLFRKEGQNVTLSCEQNLNHDAMYWYRQDPGQGLRLIYYSQIVNDFQKGDIAEGYSVSREKKESFPLTVTSAQKNPTAFYLCASRAVTRADGYTFGSGTRLTVV.

The chain recombines TRBV27 with TRBJ2-5; unclear D gene. V was shortened by 0 bases and J by 1 base, with 15 bases between the two germline ends. The CDR3 is 17 residues long. CDR1 and CDR2 (germline): MNHEY, SMNVEV (reference sequence). The CDR3 DNA reads as TGTGCCAGCAGTTTATCGATCAAGGGTTGGGGCCAAGAGACCCAGTACTTC. Amino acids: CASSLSIKGWGQETQYF.

Comment on this clonotype: One junction end disagrees with the germline gene, perhaps due to a read error. The chain uses TRBV19 and TRBJ1-1, with 7 bases aligning to TRBD1. CDR1 and CDR2 (germline): LNHDA, SQIVND (reference sequence). This CDR3 is built from 14 residues. CDR3 sequence (DNA): TGTGCCACCCTCGGGACAGAGATGAACACTGAAACTTTCTTT. It encodes CATLGTEMNTETFF.

This chain joins TRBV7-8 and TRBJ1-2; TRBD1 matches at 7 bases. CDR3 length: 14 residues. Germline V gene sequence: CDR1 SGHVS, CDR2 FQNEAQ. The junction had 6 bases not matched to a gene; V was cut back by 5 bases and J by 3 bases. This CDR3 is CASSKRQGDYGYTF. The CDR3 nucleotides read TGTGCCAGCAGCAAAAGACAGGGTGACTATGGCTACACCTTC. Full variable domain (missing parts from reference TRBV7-8 and TRBJ1-2): GAGVSQSPRYKVAKRGQDVALRCDPISGHVSLFWYQQALGQGPEFLTYFQNEAQLDKSGLPSDRFFAERPEGSVSTLKIQRTQQEDSAVYLCASSKRQGDYGYTFGSGTRLTVV.

The chain carries TRBV20-1 and TRBJ2-2; possible D gene TRBD2, 7 bases. V shed 2 bases and J shed 1 base, with 17 bases lying between them. Germline lookup yields CDR1 DFQATT and CDR2 SNEGSKA (reference sequence). The CDR3 consists of 17 residues. For the CDR3, the DNA is TGCAGTGCTAGACAGGAGGGGGGGGCCAGGAACACCGGGGAGCTGTTTTTT. Protein sequence: CSARQEGGARNTGELFF.

The chain carries TRBV19 and TRBJ1-1; D remains ambiguous. Trimming cost V 9 bases and J 6 bases, with 23 bases left between them. Germline assignment: CDR1 LNHDA and CDR2 SQIVND (reference sequence). This CDR3 has 15 amino acids. CDR3 DNA: TGTGCCAGCCGACTGAAACCCCGTTCCGGCGCTGAAGCTTTCTTT. Translated, it gives CASRLKPRSGAEAFF.

The J gene is TRBJ2-2, the V gene TRBV20-1; D is uncertain. V dropped 5 bases and J dropped 6 bases, with 13 bases sitting between them. This CDR3 region has 13 residues. CDR1 and CDR2 from the germline V gene are DFQATT and SNEGSKA (reference sequence). CDR3 in amino acids: CSAPWASSGELFF. CDR3 bases: TGCAGTGCTCCATGGGCATCCTCCGGGGAGCTGTTTTTT.

The chain recombines TRBV20-1 with TRBJ1-1, with D unresolved. From germline, CDR1 is DFQATT and CDR2 SNEGSKA (reference sequence). Trimming shortened V by 3 bases and J by 6 bases, and 14 bases separated the two germline ends. The CDR3 extends over 13 amino acids. CDR3 sequence (DNA): TGCAGTGCTAGTGAACAGATAGGAGCTGAAGCTTTCTTT. It translates to CSASEQIGAEAFF.

This clonotype is hyperexpanded. The genes are TRBV27 and TRBJ1-1, with D possibly TRBD1 on 6 matching bases. CDR1 MNHEY and CDR2 SMNVEV come from the germline V gene (reference sequence). The CDR3 length is 15 residues. Trimming removed 3 bases from V and 4 bases from J, with 15 bases in between. The CDR3 loop reads CASSFTTGRVTEAFF. The CDR3 nucleotides are TGTGCCAGCAGTTTCACAACAGGGAGGGTCACTGAAGCTTTCTTT.

This clonotype is medium-sized by share. The chain has TRBV27 and TRBJ2-3; D gene unclear. Germline V lookup: CDR1 MNHEY, CDR2 SMNVEV (reference sequence). Trimming removed 6 bases from V and 0 bases from J, with 7 bases in between. There are 13 residues in the CDR3. For the CDR3, the DNA is TGTGCCAGCAGACTATACAGCACAGATACGCAGTATTTT. Protein sequence: CASRLYSTDTQYF.

In this sample, this clonotype turned up once. The chain carries TRBV7-8 and TRBJ1-5, with 7 bases matching TRBD1. This CDR3 has 14 amino acids. The V segment lost 5 bases and the J segment 6 bases; nucleotides outside the gene matches: 7. Germline V gives CDR1 SGHVS, CDR2 FQNEAQ. The CDR3 loop is CASSLDRDLQPQHF. CDR3 bases: TGTGCCAGCAGCCTTGACAGGGACCTTCAGCCCCAGCATTTT. Full variable domain (remainder filled in from reference TRBV7-8 and TRBJ1-5): GAGVSQSPRYKVAKRGQDVALRCDPISGHVSLFWYQQALGQGPEFLTYFQNEAQLDKSGLPSDRFFAERPEGSVSTLKIQRTQQEDSAVYLCASSLDRDLQPQHFGDGTRLSIL.

V is TRBV20-1 and J is TRBJ1-2; D remains unclear. V dropped 6 bases and J dropped 3 bases, with 14 bases sitting between them. The germline V gene encodes CDR1 DFQATT and CDR2 SNEGSKA (reference sequence). CDR3 length equals 13 residues. CDR3 bases: TGCAGTGCCATAGAAAACGGATACTATGGCTACACCTTC. It is translated as CSAIENGYYGYTF.

The chain carries TRBV20-1 and TRBJ1-2, with a possible D match to TRBD1 (6 bases). CDR3 size: 13 residues. V was pared by 8 bases and J by 0 bases, with 13 bases between. CDR1 DFQATT and CDR2 SNEGSKA come from the germline V gene (reference sequence). For the CDR3, the DNA is TGCAGTACCGGACAGCTTTCTAACTATGGCTACACCTTC. Its protein product is CSTGQLSNYGYTF.

The chain is built from TRBV12-5 and TRBJ2-1; tentatively, D is TRBD1 (7 bases). Trimming took 7 bases from V and 10 from J, leaving 17 bases between them. The CDR3 runs to 13 residues. Germline assignment: CDR1 LGHNT and CDR2 FRNRAP. CDR3 region: CASAWRGQGEQFF. The CDR3 DNA sequence: TGTGCTAGTGCCTGGAGGGGGCAGGGGGAGCAGTTCTTC.

This clonotype ranks as medium-sized. The rearrangement joins TRBV20-1 to TRBJ1-6; 7 bases match TRBD1. Germline V gene data show CDR1 as DFQATT and CDR2 as SNEGSKA (reference sequence). This CDR3 region has 16 residues. Trimming cost V 0 bases and J 7 bases; bases outside gene matches: 9. CDR3: CSARDPEGQWNSPLHF. Here the CDR3 DNA reads TGCAGTGCTAGAGATCCCGAGGGACAGTGGAATTCACCCCTCCACTTT.

The chain recombines TRBV7-3 with TRBJ2-2; no clear D. In germline, CDR1 is SGHTA, CDR2 FQGTGA. The CDR3 runs 14 residues. Deletions cut 2 bases from V and 4 bases from J, with 8 bases between. The CDR3 bases are TGTGCCAGCAGCTTATATGCGACCACCGGGGAGCTGTTTTTT. Its protein is CASSLYATTGELFF.

A remark on this clonotype: The CDR3 end shows no conserved phenylalanine or tryptophan, and so a read error is likely. The rearrangement joins TRBV7-8 to TRBJ1-1; D might be TRBD1 (5 bases). This CDR3 has 14 amino acids. The V end lost 5 bases, the J end lost 8 bases, and 18 bases lay between the germline ends. Germline CDR1 reads SGHVS; CDR2 reads FQNEAQ. CDR3: CASSRREGSPEAFI. In DNA form, the CDR3 reads TGTGCCAGCAGCCGCCGGGAGGGGTCCCCAGAAGCTTTCATT.